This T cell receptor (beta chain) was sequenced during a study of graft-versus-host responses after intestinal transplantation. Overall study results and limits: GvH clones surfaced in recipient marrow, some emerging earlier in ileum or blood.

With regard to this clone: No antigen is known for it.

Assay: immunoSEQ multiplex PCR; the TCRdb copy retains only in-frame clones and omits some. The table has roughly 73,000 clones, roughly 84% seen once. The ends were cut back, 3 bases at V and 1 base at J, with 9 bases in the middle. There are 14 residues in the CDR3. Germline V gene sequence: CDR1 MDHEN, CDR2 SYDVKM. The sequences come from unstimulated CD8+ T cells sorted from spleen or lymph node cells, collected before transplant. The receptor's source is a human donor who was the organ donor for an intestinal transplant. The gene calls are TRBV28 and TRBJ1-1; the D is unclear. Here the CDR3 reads CASSFYNRNTEAFF. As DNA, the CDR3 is TGTGCCAGCAGTTTCTATAACAGGAACACTGAAGCTTTCTTT. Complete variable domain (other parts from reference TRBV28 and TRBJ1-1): DVKVTQSSRYLVKRTGEKVFLECVQDMDHENMFWYRQDPGLGLRLIYFSYDVKMKEKGDIPEGYSVSREKKERFSLILESASTNQTSMYLCASSFYNRNTEAFFGQGTRLTVV.